The entry below describes one T cell receptor (beta chain). Its antigen is unknown. With a J-beta primer mix and a sample-barcoded 5' primer, a second PCR ran 7 to 11 cycles. Via MiXCR, TCRdb re-called the 5' RACE reads, giving one row per CDR3 protein. The sample records roughly 860,000 distinct CDR3 sequences, about 62% being singletons. This sample is drawn from a study of blood T cells in healthy people across ages. Regarding the study as a whole: One million T cells yielded diversity estimates that were considered underestimates. A greater number of naive CD4+ cells and higher diversity distinguished long-lived donors from aged donors.

The germline V gene encodes CDR1 ENHRY and CDR2 SYGVKD. CDR3 length equals 15 residues. V lost 0 bases and J 5 bases, leaving 13 bases between the germline ends. Extraction yielded at least 5 micrograms of total RNA per sample. Sequencing used blood. This clonotype was sampled from a man aged 25-45 years in good health. The chain recombines TRBV10-3 with TRBJ1-2; D uncertain. The CDR3 region is CAISESKAPPYGYTF. The CDR3 DNA follows: TGTGCCATCAGTGAGTCGAAAGCCCCCCCTTATGGCTACACCTTC.